A selection of T cell receptor beta chains follows, all from one sample in a study of T cells in Graves' hyperthyroidism and ophthalmopathy. TCRdb independently ran MiXCR on the multiplex PCR reads; one entry per CDR3 protein. The table lists around 300,000 distinct CDR3 sequences, about 13% of them singletons. The sample comprised blood. The origin of the receptors is a woman aged 35 to 49 with Graves' hyperthyroidism. CDR3s leave out the opening cysteine and the closing phenylalanine or tryptophan. The order of the fields is clone size, V gene, J gene, CDR3 protein. Clone sizes are given selectively: once, few, many, or a class where the clone is expanded.

>few|TRBV20-1|TRBJ2-3
SATTWRDTQY
>many|TRBV10-3|TRBJ1-2
AISESLEDYGYT
>-|TRBV20-1|TRBJ2-1
SALGLAGGVGEQF
>many|TRBV30|TRBJ2-3
AWEPGQGTDTQY
>many|TRBV28|TRBJ2-2
ASSGYKGAVTGELF
>many|TRBV6-1|TRBJ2-1
ATQGDGRARNEQF
>many|TRBV20-1|TRBJ2-5
SATSSGSFETQY
>many|TRBV10-3|TRBJ2-7
AISESTGQGYEQY
>few|TRBV9|TRBJ1-1
ASSEGQGSRAEAF
>many|TRBV2|TRBJ2-2
AGKRDGNTGELF
>many|TRBV11-2|TRBJ2-7
ASSRTLAGDEQY
>many|TRBV2|TRBJ2-7
ASSRMSYEQY
>many|TRBV5-1|TRBJ1-2
ASSGTVHYGYT
>many|TRBV28|TRBJ1-1
ASRADREIAEAF
>many|TRBV28|TRBJ1-1
ASSSHGGGNTEAF
>many|TRBV2|TRBJ1-1
ASPEGQGLAEAF
>many|TRBV12-3/TRBV12-4|TRBJ2-5
ASSLSQTGGETQY
>-|TRBV27|TRBJ1-5
ASSLTRDGNQPQH
>few|TRBV18|TRBJ2-3
ASSPPGLAGGSTDTQY
>many|TRBV25-1|TRBJ1-1
ASSVGGMNTEAF
>many|TRBV12-3/TRBV12-4|TRBJ2-2
ASSFSQQNTGELF
>-|TRBV18|TRBJ1-5
ASSQMTGDNQPQH
>many|TRBV14|TRBJ2-2
ASSQRAWNGELF
>many|TRBV20-1|TRBJ1-2
SAYTGHGYT